Shown below are 13 T cell receptor beta chains from a single sample sequenced in a study of cytomegalovirus exposure and HLA in healthy donors. The primer mix had 60 Vbeta and 13 Jbeta primers. Data came from immunoSEQ multiplex PCR; TCRdb stores just in-frame clones and leaves some out. The repertoire holds some 79,000 clones, 60% to 85% seen once, with 4.5% to 7% in the top ten. The sequenced material came from PBMCs. All receptors derive from a male donor in good health and CMV-seropositive.

V is TRBV27 and J is TRBJ1-2, with 8 bases fitting TRBD1. From germline, CDR1 is MNHEY and CDR2 SMNVEV (reference sequence). Trimming cost V 7 bases and J 4 bases; bases outside gene matches: 5. This CDR3 is 13 amino acids long. CDR3: CASTSGQGYGYTF. The CDR3 nucleotides are TGTGCCAGCACAAGCGGACAGGGCTATGGCTACACCTTC.

This clone was picked up one time. The V and J genes are TRBV7-2 and TRBJ1-5, with D maybe TRBD1 (6 bases). CDR3 length: 15 amino acids. The germline V gene encodes CDR1 SGHTA and CDR2 FQGNSA. Trimming shortened V by 5 bases and J by 5 bases, and 16 bases separated the two germline ends. The CDR3 protein is CASSPHRDTYQPQHF. In DNA, the CDR3 is TGTGCCAGCAGCCCCCACCGGGACACCTATCAGCCCCAGCATTTT. The complete variable domain, with remaining parts taken from reference TRBV7-2 and TRBJ1-5, reads GAGVSQSPSNKVTEKGKDVELRCDPISGHTALYWYRQSLGQGLEFLIYFQGNSAPDKSGLPSDRFSAERTGGSVSTLTIQRTQQEDSAVYLCASSPHRDTYQPQHFGDGTRLSIL.

This clone has just a few counts. The J gene is TRBJ2-2, the V gene TRBV19, with D hard to call. V was pared by 6 bases and J by 3 bases, with 11 bases between. This CDR3 has 14 amino acids. The germline V gene encodes CDR1 LNHDA and CDR2 SQIVND (reference sequence). CDR3 region: CASSLLVYTGELFF. The CDR3, as DNA: TGTGCCAGTAGCCTCTTAGTGTACACCGGGGAGCTGTTTTTT. Supplemented by reference TRBV19 and TRBJ2-2, the full variable domain reads DGGITQSPKYLFRKEGQNVTLSCEQNLNHDAMYWYRQDPGQGLRLIYYSQIVNDFQKGDIAEGYSVSREKKESFPLTVTSAQKNPTAFYLCASSLLVYTGELFFGEGSRLTVL.

The genes are TRBV27 and TRBJ2-1; 10 bases are shared with TRBD2. CDR1 and CDR2 from the germline V gene are MNHEY and SMNVEV (reference sequence). The V segment lost 6 bases and the J segment 4 bases; nucleotides outside the gene matches: 6. The CDR3 spans 15 residues. As DNA, the CDR3 is TGTGCCAGCAGGTCGCTAGCGGGGGCGTACAATGAGCAGTTCTTC. Translating it yields CASRSLAGAYNEQFF.

The chain uses TRBV5-1 and TRBJ1-2; D unclear. In germline, CDR1 is SGHRS, CDR2 YFSETQ. V lost 4 bases to trimming and J lost 4 bases, with 17 bases between them. The CDR3 contains 15 residues. CDR3 sequence: CASSQIPGQAYGYTF. The CDR3 nucleotides are TGCGCCAGCAGCCAAATCCCTGGGCAGGCCTATGGCTACACCTTC.

This clone was counted once. V and J are TRBV28 and TRBJ2-7; 8 bases match TRBD1. Germline assignment: CDR1 MDHEN and CDR2 SYDVKM. V gave up 5 bases and J gave up 6 bases; unmatched junction bases: 9. The CDR3 is made up of 14 amino acids. The CDR3 sequence: CASSLRGQVREQYF. CDR3 bases: TGTGCCAGCAGTCTCAGGGGACAGGTCCGCGAGCAGTACTTC.

The J gene is TRBJ1-1, the V gene TRBV18; TRBD1 might be the D (5 bases). Trimming removed 6 bases at V and 4 bases at J, with 18 bases between. The CDR3 consists of 15 residues. In germline, CDR1 is KGHSH, CDR2 LQKENI. CDR3 DNA sequence: TGTGCCAGCTCTCAAGGGAGGGGTCCGCGCACTGAAGCTTTCTTT. It translates to CASSQGRGPRTEAFF.

The rearrangement joins TRBV11-2 to TRBJ1-1, with 8 nucleotides matching TRBD1. The V segment lost 3 bases and the J segment 4 bases; nucleotides outside the gene matches: 13. CDR1 is SGHAT, CDR2 FQNNGV, per germline. The CDR3 has 17 amino acids. The CDR3 coding sequence is TGTGCCAGCAGCTTTCGGGGACAGGCCCAAGTCGGCACTGAAGCTTTCTTT. Protein product: CASSFRGQAQVGTEAFF.

The V and J genes are TRBV6-6 and TRBJ2-3, with 7 bases fitting TRBD1. Trimming took 4 bases from V and 0 from J; bases not matched to a gene: 4. Germline CDR1 and CDR2: MNHNY and SVGAGI (reference sequence). The CDR3 length is 15 residues. Here the CDR3 reads CASSFSGQSTDTQYF. CDR3 sequence (DNA): TGTGCCAGCAGTTTCTCGGGACAGAGCACAGATACGCAGTATTTT.

The CDR3 bases are TGTGCCAGCAGTCTCACGACAGGGGGCACTGAAGCTTTCTTT. This translates into CASSLTTGGTEAFF. This chain connects TRBV6-1 to TRBJ1-1, with 9 bases lining up with TRBD1. Trimming cost V 5 bases and J 4 bases; bases outside gene matches: 5. Germline V gene lookup returns CDR1 MNHNS and CDR2 SASEGT. This CDR3 contains 14 residues.

This clone was counted ten times or more. The rearrangement joins TRBV11-2 to TRBJ2-7; TRBD1 matches at 7 bases. The J segment lost 5 bases and the V segment lost 5 bases, leaving 3 bases of the junction unmatched. The CDR3 extends over 12 amino acids. The germline CDR1 and CDR2 sequences are SGHAT and FQNNGV. CDR3 in amino acids: CASSVDRDEQYF. In DNA form, the CDR3 reads TGTGCCAGCAGCGTTGACAGGGACGAGCAGTACTTC.

The chain joins TRBV5-1 to TRBJ1-1; TRBD1 might be the D (6 bases). CDR3 size: 15 residues. Germline V gives CDR1 SGHRS, CDR2 YFSETQ. Trimming took off 4 bases at V and 5 bases at J, with 18 bases between the two ends. The CDR3 bases are TGCGCCAGCAGCGGGTGGGCGGGGGCAGGTACTGAAGCTTTCTTT. It yields the protein CASSGWAGAGTEAFF. The full variable domain, in which reference TRBV5-1 and TRBJ1-1 provide the parts outside the CDR3, is KAGVTQTPRYLIKTRGQQVTLSCSPISGHRSVSWYQQTPGQGLQFLFEYFSETQRNKGNFPGRFSGRQFSNSRSEMNVSTLELGDSALYLCASSGWAGAGTEAFFGQGTRLTVV.

The sample holds a few counts of this clone. This sequence joins TRBV6-1 and TRBJ1-1; no firm D call. Trimming pared 4 bases from V and 5 bases from J, leaving 17 bases between. This CDR3 spans 15 amino acids. Germline V CDR1 and CDR2: MNHNS, SASEGT. CDR3 loop: CASSVEAAAGTEAFF. CDR3 bases: TGTGCCAGCAGTGTAGAAGCGGCGGCGGGAACTGAAGCTTTCTTT.